Following are 11 T cell receptor beta chains from one sample sequenced in a study of CD8 T cells in Susac syndrome. RNA amounts of 0.5 to 1 ug underwent reverse transcription with random hexamers. From the immunoSEQ multiplex PCR reads, TCRdb called clonotypes with MiXCR, one entry per CDR3 protein. The sample carries 90,000 to 150,000 distinct CDR3 sequences, around 95% recorded once. Specimen: CD4+ T cells from PBMCs. The receptors were gathered from a human donor in good health.

The gene calls are TRBV27 and TRBJ2-4; D unclear. CDR1 and CDR2 from the germline V gene are MNHEY and SMNVEV (reference sequence). The CDR3 totals 16 residues. V lost 6 bases and J lost 0, with 15 bases in between. For the CDR3, the DNA is TGTGCCAGCAGCCGAACATGGTGGCTAGCCAAAAACATTCAGTACTTC. The encoded protein is CASSRTWWLAKNIQYF.

This clonotype has only one observation. The rearrangement joins TRBV3-1 to TRBJ2-1; perhaps D is TRBD1 or TRBD2 (5 bases each). Germline assignment: CDR1 LGHDT and CDR2 YNNKEL (reference sequence). Trimming left V 0 bases short and J 6 bases short, with 15 bases between. This CDR3 has 16 amino acids. The CDR3 loop is CASSQEGVRVSNEQFF. As DNA, the CDR3 is TGTGCCAGCAGCCAAGAGGGGGTCAGGGTATCCAATGAGCAGTTCTTC.

The J gene is TRBJ2-5, the V gene TRBV30, with a possible D match to TRBD2 (5 bases). V lost 5 bases and J 4 bases, leaving 17 bases between the germline ends. CDR1 is GTSNPN, CDR2 SVGIG, per germline (reference sequence). The CDR3 consists of 14 residues. CDR3 in DNA: TGTGCCTGGGGAGGCTCCCCAGGAGGAGAGACCCAGTACTTC. This gives the protein CAWGGSPGGETQYF. The full variable domain, rest sourced from reference TRBV30 and TRBJ2-5, is SQTIHQWPATLVQPVGSPLSLECTVEGTSNPNLYWYRQAAGRGLQLLFYSVGIGQISSEVPQNLSASRPQDRQFILSSKKLLLSDSGFYLCAWGGSPGGETQYFGPGTRLLVL.

The genes are TRBV5-1 and TRBJ2-2; tentatively, D is TRBD2 (6 bases). This CDR3 is built from 16 residues. The germline gives CDR1 SGHRS, CDR2 YFSETQ. Trimming stripped 2 bases from V and 0 bases from J, with 11 bases between. The DNA of the CDR3 is TGCGCCAGCAGCTTTCGAGCGGGCGCGAACACCGGGGAGCTGTTTTTT. Protein: CASSFRAGANTGELFF.

This chain links TRBV30 with TRBJ1-3; 7 positions match TRBD1. In germline, CDR1 is GTSNPN, CDR2 SVGIG (reference sequence). The CDR3 is made up of 16 amino acids. Unmatched junction bases numbered 9, after V lost 4 bases and J lost 0 bases. CDR3 sequence: CAWTSGTVSSGNTIYF. In DNA form, the CDR3 reads TGTGCCTGGACATCCGGGACAGTGAGCTCTGGAAACACCATATATTTT.

With respect to this clonotype: The junction departs from the called germline gene at one end, perhaps through a read error. DNA of the CDR3: TGTGCCAGCAGTCAAGGGGGCACTGAAGCTTTCTTT. It specifies CASSQGGTEAFF. This sequence joins TRBV3-1 and TRBJ1-1, with D possibly being TRBD1 (6 bases). This CDR3 is built from 12 residues. From germline, CDR1 is LGHDT and CDR2 YNNKEL (reference sequence).

The chain carries TRBV20-1 and TRBJ2-3; 9 nucleotides align to TRBD2. Germline V lookup: CDR1 DFQATT, CDR2 SNEGSKA (reference sequence). The CDR3 is 15 amino acids. V lost 6 bases to trimming and J lost 1 base; unmatched junction nucleotides: 8. The CDR3: CSANGAGGRTDTQYF. The CDR3 DNA reads TGCAGTGCGAACGGGGCGGGAGGGCGCACAGATACGCAGTATTTT.

The gene calls are TRBV7-2 and TRBJ2-1; D uncertain. Germline assignment: CDR1 SGHTA and CDR2 FQGNSA. Trimming shortened V by 1 base and J by 7 bases, and 5 bases separated the two germline ends. The CDR3 has 12 amino acids. The CDR3 sequence is CASSLDWNEQFF. The CDR3 DNA follows: TGTGCCAGCAGCTTAGATTGGAATGAGCAGTTCTTC.

CDR3 in amino acids: CASSKGHQALKMNTEAFF. For the CDR3, the DNA is TGTGCCAGCAGCAAAGGACACCAGGCGCTTAAAATGAACACTGAAGCTTTCTTT. The rearrangement links TRBV21-1 to TRBJ1-1; the listed D gene, TRBD1, was not tested against the DNA. TRBV21-1 is annotated as a pseudogene. This CDR3 contains 18 residues.

This clonotype has a single count. This rearrangement joins TRBV6-5 to TRBJ2-2; the D gene is possibly TRBD1 (7 bases). The CDR3 sequence is 14 residues long. V was clipped by 6 bases and J by 9 bases, with 17 bases between them. Germline loops: CDR1 MNHEY, CDR2 SVGAGI. CDR3 in amino acids: CASRWTGGSRELFF. CDR3 nucleotides: TGTGCCAGCAGGTGGACAGGAGGGTCCCGGGAGCTGTTTTTT.

The chain links TRBV28 to TRBJ2-2; a possible D gene is TRBD1 (5 bases). The CDR3 contains 17 residues. Trimming took off 3 bases at V and 1 base at J, with 15 bases between the two ends. Germline lookup yields CDR1 MDHEN and CDR2 SYDVKM. CDR3 residues: CASSLNRWGGNTGELFF. The CDR3 DNA sequence: TGTGCCAGCAGTTTGAATAGATGGGGCGGGAACACCGGGGAGCTGTTTTTT.